This record looks at one T cell receptor beta chain sequence and its context. This sample was included in a study of OX40 agonist ivuxolimab in advanced cancers. As for the study in general: Given to patients was ivuxolimab, an agonistic anti-OX40 (CD134) antibody. Dosing consisted of intravenous ivuxolimab at 0.01 to 10 mg/kg every 2 weeks.

Profiled with immunoSEQ multiplex PCR; TCRdb holds only in-frame clones, not every one. The sample lists about 64,000 clones; 87% were seen once. Per the germline V gene, CDR1 is MNHNS and CDR2 is SASEGT. V trimming: 2 bases; J trimming: 11 bases; junction bases outside the gene matches: 7. The CDR3 is made up of 13 amino acids. The sequence was obtained from an adult with an advanced solid tumor such as melanoma, head and neck, liver or kidney cancer. The rearrangement uses TRBV6-1 and TRBJ1-1, with 8 nucleotides matching TRBD1. This material consisted of CD4+ or CD8+ T cells sorted from blood, taken in a trial of the OX40 agonist ivuxolimab. CDR3: CASSEMMDRDAFF. The CDR3 DNA reads TGTGCCAGCAGTGAAATGATGGACAGGGATGCTTTCTTT.